This T cell receptor (beta chain) was found in a study of control samples from healthy donors and cancer patients. Germline loops: CDR1 SGHVS, CDR2 FNYEAQ. The length of the CDR3 is 11 amino acids, counting both ends. For this clone: No conserved phenylalanine or tryptophan ends this CDR3, so it is likely a read error. Because the CDR3's place on the DNA is in doubt, the DNA is left out and the CDR3 is given as listed by TCRdb.

Profiling relied on immunoSEQ multiplex PCR, and the TCRdb table lists in-frame clones only, not all of them. The sample has about 34,000 clones, roughly nine tenths seen once. The sequencing input was PBMCs. The chain is built from TRBV7-6 and TRBJ1-1; the table's D call, TRBD1, has no DNA check behind it. The source of this sequence is a middle-aged woman with lung cancer. CDR3 sequence reads: CASSKDRGRVI.